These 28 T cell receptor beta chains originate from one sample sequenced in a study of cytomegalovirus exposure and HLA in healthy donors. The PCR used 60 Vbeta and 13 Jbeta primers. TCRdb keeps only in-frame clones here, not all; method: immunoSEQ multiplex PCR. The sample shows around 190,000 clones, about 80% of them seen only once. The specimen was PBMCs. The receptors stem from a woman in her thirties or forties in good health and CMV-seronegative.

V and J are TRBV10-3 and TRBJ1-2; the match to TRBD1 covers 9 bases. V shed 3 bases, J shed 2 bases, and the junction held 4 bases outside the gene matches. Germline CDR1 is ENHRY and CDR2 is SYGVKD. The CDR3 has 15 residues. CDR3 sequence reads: CAISDHDRGNYGYTF. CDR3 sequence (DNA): TGTGCCATCAGTGATCACGACAGGGGGAACTATGGCTACACCTTC.

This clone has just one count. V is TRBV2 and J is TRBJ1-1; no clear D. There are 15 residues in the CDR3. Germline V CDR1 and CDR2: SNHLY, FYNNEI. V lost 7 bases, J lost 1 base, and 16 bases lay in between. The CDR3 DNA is TGTGCCAGCACCTGGAGCGTGGACTGGAACACTGAAGCTTTCTTT. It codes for CASTWSVDWNTEAFF.

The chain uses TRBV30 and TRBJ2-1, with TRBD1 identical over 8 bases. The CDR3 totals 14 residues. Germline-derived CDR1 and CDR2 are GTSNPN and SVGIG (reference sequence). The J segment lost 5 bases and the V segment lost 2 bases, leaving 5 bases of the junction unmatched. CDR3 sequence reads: CAWSIGQGHNEQFF. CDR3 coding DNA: TGTGCCTGGAGTATCGGACAGGGCCACAATGAGCAGTTCTTC. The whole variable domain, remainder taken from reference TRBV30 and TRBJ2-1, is SQTIHQWPATLVQPVGSPLSLECTVEGTSNPNLYWYRQAAGRGLQLLFYSVGIGQISSEVPQNLSASRPQDRQFILSSKKLLLSDSGFYLCAWSIGQGHNEQFFGPGTRLTVL.

The CDR3 loop is CAWSPQGAYGYTF. In nucleotides, the CDR3 is TGTGCCTGGAGTCCTCAGGGGGCCTATGGCTACACCTTC. The rearrangement links TRBV30 to TRBJ1-2; 8 positions agree with TRBD1. CDR1 GTSNPN and CDR2 SVGIG come from the germline V gene (reference sequence). The CDR3 extends over 13 amino acids. The V and J ends lost 2 bases and 4 bases, in that order; junction bases with no gene match: 3.

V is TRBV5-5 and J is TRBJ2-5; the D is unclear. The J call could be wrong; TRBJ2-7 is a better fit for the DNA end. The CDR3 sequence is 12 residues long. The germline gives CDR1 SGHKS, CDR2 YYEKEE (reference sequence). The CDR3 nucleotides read TGTGCCAGCAGTTCTATTCCCTACGAGCAGTACTTC. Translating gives CASSSIPYEQYF.

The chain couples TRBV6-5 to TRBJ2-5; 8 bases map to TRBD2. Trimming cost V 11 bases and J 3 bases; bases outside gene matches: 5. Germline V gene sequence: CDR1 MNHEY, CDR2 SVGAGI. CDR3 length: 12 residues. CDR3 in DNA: TGTGCCCCCGGGGGGGGAAAAGAGACCCAGTACTTC. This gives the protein CAPGGGKETQYF.

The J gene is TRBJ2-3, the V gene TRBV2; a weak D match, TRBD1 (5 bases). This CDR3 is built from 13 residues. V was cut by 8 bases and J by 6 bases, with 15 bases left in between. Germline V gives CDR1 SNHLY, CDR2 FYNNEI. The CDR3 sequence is CASLIGPGDTQYF. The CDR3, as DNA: TGTGCCAGCCTTATCGGGCCAGGGGATACGCAGTATTTT.

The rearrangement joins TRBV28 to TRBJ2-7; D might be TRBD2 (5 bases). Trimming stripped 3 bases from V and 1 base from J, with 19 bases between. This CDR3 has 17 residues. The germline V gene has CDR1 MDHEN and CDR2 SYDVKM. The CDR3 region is CASSFGTSGLGSYEQYV. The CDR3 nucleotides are TGTGCCAGCAGTTTTGGTACGAGCGGTCTTGGATCCTACGAGCAGTACGTC.

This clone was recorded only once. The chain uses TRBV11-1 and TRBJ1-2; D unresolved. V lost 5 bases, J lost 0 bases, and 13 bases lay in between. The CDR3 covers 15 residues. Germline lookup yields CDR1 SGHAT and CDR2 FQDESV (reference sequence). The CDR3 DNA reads TGTGCCAGCAGCCCCGGGATCCGCCCTAACTATGGCTACACCTTC. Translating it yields CASSPGIRPNYGYTF.

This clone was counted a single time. CDR3 bases: TGTGCCAGCTCACCCGGGACTAACTCCTACGAGCAGTACTTC. Its translation is CASSPGTNSYEQYF. This rearrangement joins TRBV18 to TRBJ2-7; TRBD2 matches at 7 bases. CDR1 and CDR2 (germline): KGHSH, LQKENI. The CDR3 covers 14 residues. The V and J ends lost 3 bases and 0 bases, in that order; junction bases with no gene match: 2.

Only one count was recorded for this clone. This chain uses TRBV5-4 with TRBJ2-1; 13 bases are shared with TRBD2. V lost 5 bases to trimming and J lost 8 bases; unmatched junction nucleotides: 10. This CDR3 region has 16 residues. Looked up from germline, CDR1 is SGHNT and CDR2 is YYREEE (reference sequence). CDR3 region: CASSWKLAGGPDEQFF. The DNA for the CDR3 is TGTGCCAGCAGTTGGAAACTAGCGGGAGGGCCGGATGAGCAGTTCTTC.

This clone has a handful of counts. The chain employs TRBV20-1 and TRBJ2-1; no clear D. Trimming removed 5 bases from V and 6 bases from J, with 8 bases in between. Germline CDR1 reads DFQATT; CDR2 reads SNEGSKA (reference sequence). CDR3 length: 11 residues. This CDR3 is CSAAGPNEQFF. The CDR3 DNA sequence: TGCAGTGCTGCTGGCCCCAATGAGCAGTTCTTC.

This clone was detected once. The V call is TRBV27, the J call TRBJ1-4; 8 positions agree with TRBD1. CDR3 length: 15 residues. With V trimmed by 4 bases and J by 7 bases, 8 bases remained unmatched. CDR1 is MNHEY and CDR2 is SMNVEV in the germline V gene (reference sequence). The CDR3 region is CASSSRTGPSEKLFF. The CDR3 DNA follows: TGTGCCAGCAGTTCCCGGACAGGGCCATCTGAAAAACTGTTTTTT.

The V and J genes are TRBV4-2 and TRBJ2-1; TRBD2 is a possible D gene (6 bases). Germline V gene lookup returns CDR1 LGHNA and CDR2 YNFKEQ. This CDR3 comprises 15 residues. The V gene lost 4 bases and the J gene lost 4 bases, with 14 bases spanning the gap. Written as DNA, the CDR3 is TGTGCCAGCAGCCGGCGGGACGGGAGTTACAATGAGCAGTTCTTC. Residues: CASSRRDGSYNEQFF.

CDR3 region: CASSLIGGYNEQFF. The CDR3 region has the DNA TGTGCCAGCAGCTTAATAGGAGGATACAATGAGCAGTTCTTC. The V gene is TRBV7-3, the J gene TRBJ2-1, with D perhaps matching TRBD2 (5 bases). The CDR3 is 14 amino acids. Trimming left V 1 base short and J 4 bases short, with 8 bases between. The germline V gene encodes CDR1 SGHTA and CDR2 FQGTGA.

CDR3 amino acids: CASSIVQGTQYF. The CDR3 nucleotides are TGTGCCAGTAGTATAGTACAGGGGACCCAGTACTTC. The V and J genes are TRBV19 and TRBJ2-5; the D gene is possibly TRBD1 (6 bases). The CDR3 sequence is 12 residues long. Germline CDR1 is LNHDA and CDR2 is SQIVND (reference sequence). The V end lost 1 base, the J end lost 7 bases, and 7 bases lay between the germline ends. Complete variable domain (other parts from reference TRBV19 and TRBJ2-5): DGGITQSPKYLFRKEGQNVTLSCEQNLNHDAMYWYRQDPGQGLRLIYYSQIVNDFQKGDIAEGYSVSREKKESFPLTVTSAQKNPTAFYLCASSIVQGTQYFGPGTRLLVL.

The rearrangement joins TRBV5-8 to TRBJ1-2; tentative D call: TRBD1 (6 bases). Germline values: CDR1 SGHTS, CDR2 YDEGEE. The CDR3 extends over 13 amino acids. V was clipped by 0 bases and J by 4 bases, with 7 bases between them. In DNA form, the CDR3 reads TGTGCCAGCAGCTTGGGGACAGTCTATGGCTACACCTTC. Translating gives CASSLGTVYGYTF.

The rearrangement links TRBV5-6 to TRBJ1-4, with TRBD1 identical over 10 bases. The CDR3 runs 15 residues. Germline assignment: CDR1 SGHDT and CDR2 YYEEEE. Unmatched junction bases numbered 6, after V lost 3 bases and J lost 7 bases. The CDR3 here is CASSWGTGEGEKLFF. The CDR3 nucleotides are TGTGCCAGCAGCTGGGGGACAGGGGAGGGTGAAAAACTGTTTTTT. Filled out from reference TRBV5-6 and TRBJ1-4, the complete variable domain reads DAGVTQSPTHLIKTRGQQVTLRCSPKSGHDTVSWYQQALGQGPQFIFQYYEEEERQRGNFPDRFSGHQFPNYSSELNVNALLLGDSALYLCASSWGTGEGEKLFFGSGTQLSVL.

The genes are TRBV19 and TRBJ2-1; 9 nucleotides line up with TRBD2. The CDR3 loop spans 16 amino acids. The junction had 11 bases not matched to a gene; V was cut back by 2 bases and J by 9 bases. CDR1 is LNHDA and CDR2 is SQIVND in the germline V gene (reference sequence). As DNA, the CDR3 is TGTGCCAGTAGTATACGAGGTGCGGGAGGGATGACTGAGCAGTTCTTC. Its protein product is CASSIRGAGGMTEQFF. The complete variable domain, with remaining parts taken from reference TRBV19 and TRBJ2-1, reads DGGITQSPKYLFRKEGQNVTLSCEQNLNHDAMYWYRQDPGQGLRLIYYSQIVNDFQKGDIAEGYSVSREKKESFPLTVTSAQKNPTAFYLCASSIRGAGGMTEQFFGPGTRLTVL.

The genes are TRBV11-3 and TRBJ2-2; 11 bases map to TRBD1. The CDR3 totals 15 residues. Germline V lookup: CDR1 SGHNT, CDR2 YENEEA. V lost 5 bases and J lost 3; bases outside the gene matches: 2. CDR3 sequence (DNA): TGTGCCAGCAGCGGACAGGGGGCCGACACCGGGGAGCTGTTTTTT. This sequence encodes CASSGQGADTGELFF.

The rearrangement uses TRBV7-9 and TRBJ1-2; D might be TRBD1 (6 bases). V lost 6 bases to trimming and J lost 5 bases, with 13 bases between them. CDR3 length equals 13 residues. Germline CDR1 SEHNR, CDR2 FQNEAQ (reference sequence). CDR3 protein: CASSVYQGYGYTF. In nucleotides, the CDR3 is TGTGCCAGCAGTGTTTATCAGGGGTATGGCTACACCTTC.

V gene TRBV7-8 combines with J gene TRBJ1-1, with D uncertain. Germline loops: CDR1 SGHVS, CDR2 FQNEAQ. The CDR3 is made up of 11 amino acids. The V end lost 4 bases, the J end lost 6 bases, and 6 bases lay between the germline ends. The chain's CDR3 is CASSSTPEAFF. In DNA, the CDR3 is TGTGCCAGCAGCTCCACACCTGAAGCTTTCTTT.

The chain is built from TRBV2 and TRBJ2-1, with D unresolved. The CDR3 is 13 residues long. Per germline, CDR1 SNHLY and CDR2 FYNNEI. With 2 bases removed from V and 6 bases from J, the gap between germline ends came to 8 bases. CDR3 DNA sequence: TGTGCCAGCAGTGAAAGGAGTGGCAATGAGCAGTTCTTC. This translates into CASSERSGNEQFF.

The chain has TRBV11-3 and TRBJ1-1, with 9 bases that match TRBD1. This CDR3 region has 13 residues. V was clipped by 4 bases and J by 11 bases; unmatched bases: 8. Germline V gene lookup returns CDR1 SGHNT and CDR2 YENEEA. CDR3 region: CASSSLRGTGAFF. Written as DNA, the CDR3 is TGTGCCAGCAGCTCCCTAAGGGGGACAGGGGCTTTCTTT.

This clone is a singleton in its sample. The CDR3 DNA sequence: TGTGCCCGATCCAGGTACGCCGGGGAGCTGTTTTTT. Protein sequence: CARSRYAGELFF. The V and J genes are TRBV30 and TRBJ2-2, with D uncertain. V gave up 8 bases and J gave up 6 bases, with 13 bases separating them. The CDR3 totals 12 residues. The germline CDR1 and CDR2 sequences are GTSNPN and SVGIG (reference sequence).

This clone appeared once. The CDR3 region has the DNA TGTGCCAGCAGTGTCGGAGGGCCTGACTCACCCCTCCACTTT. Its translation is CASSVGGPDSPLHF. The chain is built from TRBV6-1 and TRBJ1-6, with D hard to call. The CDR3 has 14 residues. CDR1 MNHNS and CDR2 SASEGT come from the germline V gene. V lost 4 bases, J lost 10 bases, and 14 bases lay in between.

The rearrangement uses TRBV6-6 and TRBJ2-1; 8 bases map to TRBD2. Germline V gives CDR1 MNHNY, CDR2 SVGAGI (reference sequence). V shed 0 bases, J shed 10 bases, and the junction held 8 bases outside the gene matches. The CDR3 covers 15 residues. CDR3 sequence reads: CASSYSGSGGREQFF. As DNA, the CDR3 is TGTGCCAGCAGTTACTCGGGCAGCGGGGGCCGGGAGCAGTTCTTC.

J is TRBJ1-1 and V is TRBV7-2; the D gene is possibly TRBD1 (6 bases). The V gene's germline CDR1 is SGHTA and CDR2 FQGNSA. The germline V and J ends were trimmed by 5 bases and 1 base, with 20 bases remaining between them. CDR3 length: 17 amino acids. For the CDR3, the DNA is TGTGCCAGCAGCCGGAGGACAGCTCAGATAGGGAACACTGAAGCTTTCTTT. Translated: CASSRRTAQIGNTEAFF. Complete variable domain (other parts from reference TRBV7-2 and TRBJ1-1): GAGVSQSPSNKVTEKGKDVELRCDPISGHTALYWYRQSLGQGLEFLIYFQGNSAPDKSGLPSDRFSAERTGGSVSTLTIQRTQQEDSAVYLCASSRRTAQIGNTEAFFGQGTRLTVV.